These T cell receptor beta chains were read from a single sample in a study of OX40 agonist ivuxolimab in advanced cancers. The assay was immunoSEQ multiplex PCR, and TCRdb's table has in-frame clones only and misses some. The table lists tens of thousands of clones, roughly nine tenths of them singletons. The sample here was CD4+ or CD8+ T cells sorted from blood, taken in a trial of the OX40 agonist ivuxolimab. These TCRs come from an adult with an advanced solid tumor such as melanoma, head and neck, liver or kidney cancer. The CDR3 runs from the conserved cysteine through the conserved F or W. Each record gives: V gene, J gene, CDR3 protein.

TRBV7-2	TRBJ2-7	CASSVTGPSYEQYF
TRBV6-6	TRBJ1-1	CASSPLDRAQEAFF
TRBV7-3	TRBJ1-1	CASSSGYDTEAFF
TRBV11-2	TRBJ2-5	CASSPDRLGETQYF
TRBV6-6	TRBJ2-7	CASSPTHSGEQYF
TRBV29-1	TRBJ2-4	CSVAPELGLAKNIQYF
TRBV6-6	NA	CASSPNFDKGFEQYF
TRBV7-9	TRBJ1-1	CASSLEGAPNTEAFF
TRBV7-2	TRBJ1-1	CASKRTGYYTEAFF
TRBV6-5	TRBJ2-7	CASSYYGQGSYEQYF
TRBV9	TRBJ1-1	CASSYTGENTEAFF
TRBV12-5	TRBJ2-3	CASGSPGLAGDTQYF
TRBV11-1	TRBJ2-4	CASSSLRVAKNIQYF
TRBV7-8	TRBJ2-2	CASSLAPGARGFGELFF
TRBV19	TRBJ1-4	CASKIEPSSGKLFF
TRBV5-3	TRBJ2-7	CARSLAVLTGTYEQYF
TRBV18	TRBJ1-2	CASSPGSNYGYTF
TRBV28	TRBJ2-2	CASFRHENTGELFF
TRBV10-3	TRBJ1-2	CAITSRNRIGAEVDYGYTF
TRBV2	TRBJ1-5	CASSDYGGTDQPQHF